This T cell receptor beta chain was recorded in a study of blood T cell repertoires in COVID-19 (TCRdb year 2020). Some background on the complete study: Collaborator samples came from the United States, Italy and Spain and covered acute and convalescent phases of COVID-19. Where available, HLA class I and class II types were taken from metadata supplied by the sample provider and were not determined by assay-based typing. The prospective study material was composed of cDNA or gDNA derived from T cells, B-cell-depleted T cells, or PBMCs. The dataset comprised deeply sampled blood TCRbeta repertoires from subjects exposed to, actively infected with, or recovered from COVID-19. The samples were drawn from two sources: the first 160 participants of the ongoing ImmuneRACE study, and 1,200 or so subjects contributed by 6 global collaborators. A de-identified subject ID, COVID-19 status, age in years and sex were almost always included in the sample metadata. A freely available public database, intended as a resource for researchers studying the immune response to SARS-CoV-2, is where the repertoires were released. Beyond this particular receptor, the publication reports: Clinical and demographic metadata were provided uncurated, with the amount varying by source and participant.

TCRbeta CDR3 regions were amplified from genomic DNA using the immunoSEQ Assay, a bias-controlled multiplex PCR. In the authors' own workflow: The number of nucleated cells in each sample was estimated from the amplification of reference gene primers within the assay. To quantify the absolute abundance of each unique TCRbeta CDR3 rearrangement, sequence reads were collapsed and filtered. For each sample, productive Simpson clonality was calculated by taking the square root of Simpson's diversity index across productive rearrangements. Here the immuneACCESS table is served through TCRdb, limited to in-frame sequences with V and J called. Missing clones are a known gap in these copies; in checked studies unresolved V genes cover under half, and the rest lacks a known reason. V, J and clone size derive from that table, while D and trimming were established from the DNA sequence. This sample gives 90,000 or so clones in total; approximately 86% of them show up just once. The biggest ten clones account for less than 9% of the sample.

Whole blood was collected in K2EDTA tubes by collaborating institutions according to the institutions' own protocols. For TCRbeta analysis, collaborators shipped samples in one of three forms: frozen whole blood, isolated PBMCs, or DNA extracted from either of those sample types. To note about this clone: The target of this receptor is not known. Within one base of it there is no much larger clone, and no base qualities were kept.

Sequencing was carried out using peripheral blood. The clonotype comes from a man aged 60 to 75 with acute or convalescent COVID-19.

The CDR3 region: CASRGQGIFGGYTF. The bases read TGTGCCAGCAGGGGACAGGGAATTTTTGGTGGCTACACCTTC. The chain was built from TRBV6-5 and TRBJ1-2, with 9 bases aligning to TRBD1. CDR1 and CDR2, looked up from the germline V gene, are MNHEY and SVGAGI. Counted from cysteine to phenylalanine, this CDR3 has 14 amino acids. The only DNA kept is the CDR3, 42 bases in frame from the first base. Trimming takes 6 bases off V and 7 bases off J; junction bases not matched to a gene: 9.